These 3 T cell receptor beta chains came from one sample sequenced in a study of early T cells in non-severe SARS-CoV-2 infection. TCRdb re-called the 5' RACE reads through MiXCR, storing one row per CDR3 protein. The table includes tens of thousands of distinct CDR3 sequences, approximately 9.7% detected once. Sequencing was done on a sample of whole blood. Receptor source: an adult who was a healthcare worker with PCR-confirmed SARS-CoV-2 infection or an uninfected control (not recorded which).

This clonotype has more than one count but fewer than ten. This rearrangement joins TRBV30 to TRBJ1-1; D call uncertain. Trimming took off 3 bases at V and 5 bases at J, with 13 bases between the two ends. This CDR3 is 13 amino acids long. Looked up from germline, CDR1 is GTSNPN and CDR2 is SVGIG (reference sequence). This chain's CDR3 is CAWRADPRTEAFF. CDR3 bases: TGTGCCTGGAGGGCCGACCCGAGGACTGAAGCTTTCTTT. Full variable domain (remainder filled in from reference TRBV30 and TRBJ1-1): SQTIHQWPATLVQPVGSPLSLECTVEGTSNPNLYWYRQAAGRGLQLLFYSVGIGQISSEVPQNLSASRPQDRQFILSSKKLLLSDSGFYLCAWRADPRTEAFFGQGTRLTVV.

This clonotype was counted between two and nine times. The chain joins TRBV4-1 to TRBJ1-1, with unresolved D. Trimming shortened V by 0 bases and J by 6 bases, and 17 bases separated the two germline ends. Germline lookup yields CDR1 MGHRA and CDR2 YSYEKL. The CDR3 has 16 amino acids. Written as DNA, the CDR3 is TGCGCCAGCAGCCAAGATCTCTATAGACTCGCGGCTGAAGCTTTCTTT. This codes for CASSQDLYRLAAEAFF.

This clonotype was found many times. The chain employs TRBV20-1 and TRBJ2-2; TRBD1 or TRBD2 may be the D gene (5 bases each). CDR3 length: 18 amino acids. V dropped 0 bases and J dropped 0 bases, with 17 bases sitting between them. Germline V gene lookup returns CDR1 DFQATT and CDR2 SNEGSKA (reference sequence). CDR3 amino acids: CSARDRWGRGANTGELFF. Here the CDR3 DNA reads TGCAGTGCTAGAGATCGGTGGGGTAGGGGAGCGAACACCGGGGAGCTGTTTTTT.